The next 27 T cell receptor beta chains were all read from a single sample in a study of cytotoxic CD8 clonotypes in ibrutinib-treated CLL. The data were produced by immunoSEQ multiplex PCR, yet TCRdb's version contains in-frame clones alone and is incomplete. The table records around 77,000 clones, over 75% of them present only once. Sequencing used PBMCs, obtained at disease progression, from a patient treated with ibrutinib. These receptors came from a human donor with chronic lymphocytic leukemia.

The chain recombines TRBV4-1 with TRBJ1-6; TRBD1 agrees at 9 bases. The CDR3 runs 15 residues. The ends lost 1 base at V and 11 bases at J; junction bases unmatched: 6. The germline V gene has CDR1 MGHRA and CDR2 YSYEKL. CDR3 nucleotides: TGCGCCAGCAGCCAAGCCGGGACAGGGATTACACCCCTCCACTTT. Translation: CASSQAGTGITPLHF.

The V gene is TRBV14, the J gene TRBJ2-1; TRBD1 aligns across 9 bases. This CDR3 region has 14 residues. Germline CDR1 is SGHDN and CDR2 is FVKESK. V shed 4 bases and J 8 bases; nucleotides not matched to a gene: 6. The CDR3: CASSPGTGFYEQFF. For the CDR3, the DNA is TGTGCCAGCAGCCCCGGGACAGGGTTCTATGAGCAGTTCTTC. The variable domain in full, with the rest retrieved from reference TRBV14 and TRBJ2-1, is EAGVTQFPSHSVIEKGQTVTLRCDPISGHDNLYWYRRVMGKEIKFLLHFVKESKQDESGMPNNRFLAERTGGTYSTLKVQPAELEDSGVYFCASSPGTGFYEQFFGPGTRLTVL.

The J gene is TRBJ2-7, the V gene TRBV6-1, with 7 bases aligning to TRBD1. This CDR3 comprises 13 residues. Germline-derived CDR1 and CDR2 are MNHNS and SASEGT. V shed 4 bases and J 6 bases; nucleotides not matched to a gene: 6. The CDR3 DNA is TGTGCCAGCAGTGGATGGACAGGCAGCGAGCAGTACTTC. Its translation: CASSGWTGSEQYF.

This clone was observed once. V is TRBV18 and J is TRBJ2-1, with 14 bases identical to TRBD2. Germline V gives CDR1 KGHSH, CDR2 LQKENI. The CDR3 runs to 15 residues. The V gene end was trimmed by 3 bases and the J gene end by 7 bases; junction bases not matched to a gene: 2. In nucleotides, the CDR3 is TGTGCCAGCTCACCCGGGACTAGCGGGAGAAATGAGCAGTTCTTC. Protein sequence: CASSPGTSGRNEQFF.

This clone was picked up a small number of times. The chain uses TRBV6-1 and TRBJ1-5; D gene uncertain. V shed 3 bases and J shed 0 bases, with 6 bases lying between them. The germline CDR1 and CDR2 sequences are MNHNS and SASEGT. The CDR3 length is 14 residues. The CDR3 protein is CASSDSYSNQPQHF. In DNA form, the CDR3 reads TGTGCCAGCAGTGACAGTTATAGCAATCAGCCCCAGCATTTT.

This chain connects TRBV27 to TRBJ2-5, with D hard to call. Per germline, CDR1 MNHEY and CDR2 SMNVEV (reference sequence). This CDR3 is built from 15 residues. Trimming took 0 bases from V and 2 from J, leaving 10 bases between them. In nucleotides, the CDR3 is TGTGCCAGCAGTTTATCGGCGAACAAACAAGAGACCCAGTACTTC. It yields the protein CASSLSANKQETQYF.

J is TRBJ2-1 and V is TRBV18; 13 bases line up with TRBD2. The length of the CDR3 is 16 residues. V was clipped by 5 bases and J by 6 bases; unmatched bases: 7. Germline lookup yields CDR1 KGHSH and CDR2 LQKENI. CDR3 bases: TGTGCCAGCTCAAGGACTAGCGGGAGTCAGGGCAATGAGCAGTTCTTC. Translated, it gives CASSRTSGSQGNEQFF.

The chain carries TRBV27 and TRBJ2-2, with a possible D match to TRBD1 (5 bases). The V gene's germline CDR1 is MNHEY and CDR2 SMNVEV (reference sequence). The CDR3 runs 13 residues. Trimming cost V 6 bases and J 1 base, with 6 bases left between them. CDR3 in amino acids: CASRQGNTGELFF. DNA of the CDR3: TGTGCCAGCAGGCAGGGGAACACCGGGGAGCTGTTTTTT.

A few counts support this clone. The rearrangement links TRBV9 to TRBJ2-7, with TRBD2 matching over 11 bases. With V trimmed by 3 bases and J by 2 bases, 7 bases remained unmatched. CDR1 SGDLS and CDR2 YYNGEE come from the germline V gene. This CDR3 has 16 residues. The DNA of the CDR3 is TGTGCCAGCAGCGCAATGGGACTAGCGGAAACCTACGAGCAGTACTTC. Translation: CASSAMGLAETYEQYF. Drawing the rest from reference TRBV9 and TRBJ2-7, the complete variable domain is DSGVTQTPKHLITATGQRVTLRCSPRSGDLSVYWYQQSLDQGLQFLIQYYNGEERAKGNILERFSAQQFPDLHSELNLSSLELGDSALYFCASSAMGLAETYEQYFGPGTRLTVT.

The chain recombines TRBV11-2 with TRBJ2-7; no clear D. Germline assignment: CDR1 SGHAT and CDR2 FQNNGV. V was pared by 3 bases and J by 7 bases, with 7 bases between. The CDR3 totals 11 residues. CDR3 residues: CASSFGVEQYF. The CDR3 DNA is TGTGCCAGCAGCTTTGGGGTTGAGCAGTACTTC.

This sequence joins TRBV29-1 and TRBJ1-2; D ambiguous. Germline V gene data show CDR1 as SQVTM and CDR2 as ANQGSEA. Trimming took 6 bases from V and 0 from J, leaving 14 bases between them. The CDR3 length is 14 residues. The CDR3 DNA follows: TGCAGCGTCGTGCTTGGCCTGACTAACTATGGCTACACCTTC. It specifies CSVVLGLTNYGYTF.

The chain uses TRBV5-1 and TRBJ2-2, with D perhaps matching TRBD2 (5 bases). Germline lookup yields CDR1 SGHRS and CDR2 YFSETQ. CDR3 size: 15 residues. CDR3 nucleotide sequence: TGCGCTGCGGGCCCGGCATACGCGAACACCGGGGAGCTGTTTTTT. It specifies CAAGPAYANTGELFF.

This chain connects TRBV5-1 to TRBJ1-2; 8 bases agree with TRBD1. The V gene end was trimmed by 3 bases and the J gene end by 5 bases; junction bases not matched to a gene: 6. The CDR3 has 14 residues. Germline V lookup: CDR1 SGHRS, CDR2 YFSETQ. As DNA, the CDR3 is TGCGCCAGCAGCTCCGACAGGGGAGGTTATGGCTACACCTTC. It is translated as CASSSDRGGYGYTF.

The chain recombines TRBV6-1 with TRBJ1-6; D is unclear. V was clipped by 7 bases and J by 7 bases, with 14 bases between them. CDR1 and CDR2 (germline): MNHNS, SASEGT. There are 14 residues in the CDR3. The CDR3 loop is CASTQGVENSPLHF. The CDR3 DNA follows: TGTGCCAGCACGCAAGGAGTAGAAAATTCACCCCTCCACTTT.

The J gene is TRBJ1-6, the V gene TRBV28, with 9 bases matching TRBD1. The CDR3 has 17 residues. V lost 2 bases and J lost 7; bases outside the gene matches: 9. Germline CDR1 MDHEN, CDR2 SYDVKM. The CDR3 is CASSLGGTGTSNSPLHF. In DNA form, the CDR3 reads TGTGCCAGCAGTTTAGGGGGGACAGGGACTTCAAATTCACCCCTCCACTTT.

The genes are TRBV5-1 and TRBJ2-7, with D unclear. Germline assignment: CDR1 SGHRS and CDR2 YFSETQ. Trimming took off 3 bases at V and 9 bases at J, with 10 bases between the two ends. The CDR3 runs 11 residues. In nucleotides, the CDR3 is TGCGCCAGCAGCTCACAGTCGAGGCAGTACTTC. It encodes CASSSQSRQYF.

The V call is TRBV7-9, the J call TRBJ1-2; perhaps TRBD1 as D (5 bases). CDR1 is SEHNR and CDR2 is FQNEAQ in the germline V gene (reference sequence). The CDR3 has 12 amino acids. Trimming cost V 0 bases and J 7 bases, with 6 bases left between them. The CDR3 sequence is CASSLAGAGYTF. CDR3 nucleotides: TGTGCCAGCAGCTTAGCAGGGGCTGGCTACACCTTC.

The chain couples TRBV19 to TRBJ2-7; unclear D gene. Trimming cost V 10 bases and J 0 bases, with 13 bases left between them. The CDR3 is 13 amino acids. In germline, CDR1 is LNHDA, CDR2 SQIVND (reference sequence). The CDR3 here is CANQKTNSYEQYF. The CDR3 nucleotides are TGTGCCAACCAAAAGACAAACTCCTACGAGCAGTACTTC.

The chain joins TRBV6-1 to TRBJ1-5, with D uncertain. Germline V gene lookup returns CDR1 MNHNS and CDR2 SASEGT. The CDR3 is 14 residues long. Trimming took 3 bases from V and 5 from J, leaving 11 bases between them. CDR3 in DNA: TGTGCCAGCAGTGAGATGCAGGCGGATCAGCCCCAGCATTTT. Its protein product is CASSEMQADQPQHF.

V is TRBV7-2 and J is TRBJ1-5; no clear D. CDR3 length: 13 amino acids. CDR1 SGHTA and CDR2 FQGNSA come from the germline V gene. The V and J ends lost 0 bases and 4 bases respectively, with 4 bases between them. The CDR3 nucleotides read TGTGCCAGCAGCTTAGCAGAGAATCAGCCCCAGCATTTT. Its protein is CASSLAENQPQHF.

This rearrangement joins TRBV18 to TRBJ1-4; TRBD1 is a possible D gene (6 bases). Germline loops: CDR1 KGHSH, CDR2 LQKENI. The V end lost 4 bases, the J end lost 0 bases, and 9 bases lay between the germline ends. The CDR3 covers 15 residues. CDR3 nucleotides: TGTGCCAGCTCACTACAGGGCCCAACTAATGAAAAACTGTTTTTT. It yields the protein CASSLQGPTNEKLFF.

J is TRBJ2-2 and V is TRBV27, with D possibly matching TRBD2 (6 bases). Germline-derived CDR1 and CDR2 are MNHEY and SMNVEV (reference sequence). Trimming cost V 4 bases and J 5 bases, with 14 bases left between them. This CDR3 region has 15 residues. The CDR3 coding sequence is TGTGCCAGCAGTTCTCGGGGGACTTATACCGGGGAGCTGTTTTTT. Translation gives CASSSRGTYTGELFF.

The gene calls are TRBV7-7 and TRBJ2-5; perhaps D is TRBD1 or TRBD2 (5 bases each). The germline V gene encodes CDR1 SSHAT and CDR2 FNYEAQ (reference sequence). The CDR3 has 14 amino acids. Trimming left V 5 bases short and J 6 bases short, with 16 bases between. The CDR3 DNA is TGTGCCAGCAGCCAGCTGGGGGAGCGGAAGACCCAGTACTTC. Its translation is CASSQLGERKTQYF. Full variable domain (rest looked up from reference TRBV7-7 and TRBJ2-5): GAGVSQSPRYKVTKRGQDVTLRCDPISSHATLYWYQQALGQGPEFLTYFNYEAQPDKSGLPSDRFSAERPEGSISTLTIQRTEQRDSAMYRCASSQLGERKTQYFGPGTRLLVL.

The V call is TRBV7-9, the J call TRBJ2-7; D is possibly TRBD2 (5 bases). Trimming removed 5 bases from V and 2 bases from J, with 10 bases in between. The CDR3 extends over 13 amino acids. In germline, CDR1 is SEHNR, CDR2 FQNEAQ (reference sequence). CDR3 DNA sequence: TGTGCCAGCAGCCGGACTGCTACCTACGAGCAGTACTTC. Its translation: CASSRTATYEQYF.

The genes are TRBV2 and TRBJ2-7; 11 bases are a match to TRBD2. Germline V gene lookup returns CDR1 SNHLY and CDR2 FYNNEI. J gave up 6 bases and V 4 bases, and 14 bases lay outside the gene matches. The CDR3 loop spans 17 amino acids. The CDR3 reads CASSGRLAGLRPAEQYF. DNA for the CDR3: TGTGCCAGCAGTGGTCGACTAGCGGGACTCCGACCTGCCGAGCAGTACTTC.

The gene calls are TRBV28 and TRBJ2-7, with D possibly matching TRBD1 (6 bases). Germline V gene data show CDR1 as MDHEN and CDR2 as SYDVKM. V was pared by 5 bases and J by 3 bases, with 11 bases between. The CDR3 totals 13 residues. CDR3 sequence: CASSMGHRYEQYF. Written as DNA, the CDR3 is TGTGCCAGCAGTATGGGACACCGCTACGAGCAGTACTTC.

This sequence joins TRBV19 and TRBJ1-3; TRBD1 matches at 7 bases. The CDR3 has 18 residues. Germline CDR1 LNHDA, CDR2 SQIVND (reference sequence). Germline trimming cut 9 bases from V and 0 bases from J; bases unmatched to any gene: 17. CDR3 residues: CASTTTLGQLRSGNTIYF. CDR3 coding DNA: TGTGCCAGCACCACGACTCTGGGACAGCTACGCTCTGGAAACACCATATATTTT.